The 23 T cell receptor beta chains presented below share a single source sample, sequenced in a study of blood T cell repertoires in COVID-19. The protocol was immunoSEQ multiplex PCR, while the TCRdb copy is restricted to in-frame clones and leaves out a portion. The sample contains under 45,000 clones, about 86% of which appear only once. The source material was peripheral blood. The receptors originated from a woman of 80 years or more with active or convalescent COVID-19.

This CDR3 is CASSVEPNTEAFF. The CDR3 nucleotides are TGTGCCAGCAGTGTGGAGCCGAACACTGAAGCTTTCTTT. The chain links TRBV6-4 to TRBJ1-1; D gene uncertain. The germline gives CDR1 MRHNA, CDR2 SNTAGT. The CDR3 is 13 residues long. Trimming pared 4 bases from V and 1 base from J, leaving 7 bases between.

Here the CDR3 reads CASGLTLSGVGDYGYTF. The CDR3 DNA follows: TGTGCTAGTGGTTTGACCCTTTCGGGGGTCGGCGACTATGGCTACACCTTC. The chain couples TRBV12-5 to TRBJ1-2; possible D gene TRBD1, 5 bases. Trimming removed 2 bases from V and 3 bases from J, with 19 bases in between. The CDR3 is 17 residues long. Germline V lookup: CDR1 LGHNT, CDR2 FRNRAP.

This clone was counted once. The chain employs TRBV19 and TRBJ1-5; 7 positions agree with TRBD1. The CDR3 contains 15 residues. V dropped 5 bases and J dropped 3; count of bases not matched to a gene: 7. Germline V gene sequence: CDR1 LNHDA, CDR2 SQIVND (reference sequence). The DNA for the CDR3 is TGTGCCAGTAGTTTGACAGGGTTGAACAATCAGCCCCAGCATTTT. Amino acid sequence: CASSLTGLNNQPQHF. Filled out from reference TRBV19 and TRBJ1-5, the complete variable domain reads DGGITQSPKYLFRKEGQNVTLSCEQNLNHDAMYWYRQDPGQGLRLIYYSQIVNDFQKGDIAEGYSVSREKKESFPLTVTSAQKNPTAFYLCASSLTGLNNQPQHFGDGTRLSIL.

The chain carries TRBV10-3 and TRBJ2-6; D remains ambiguous. The CDR3 loop spans 16 amino acids. V was trimmed by 5 bases and J by 2 bases, leaving 13 bases between them. Germline lookup yields CDR1 ENHRY and CDR2 SYGVKD. The CDR3 DNA is TGTGCCATCAGTCCCACTACTGTAACTGGGGCCAACGTCCTGACTTTC. Protein: CAISPTTVTGANVLTF.

The chain links TRBV5-4 to TRBJ2-3; tentatively, D is TRBD1 (6 bases). The germline V gene encodes CDR1 SGHNT and CDR2 YYREEE (reference sequence). The CDR3 sequence is 17 residues long. V was pared by 3 bases and J by 5 bases, with 22 bases between. The DNA of the CDR3 is TGTGCCAGCAGCTCAAGATCTAAGCCCCAGGGGTTAGATACGCAGTATTTT. Protein: CASSSRSKPQGLDTQYF.

This rearrangement joins TRBV5-1 to TRBJ1-5, with D possibly being TRBD1 (5 bases). Looked up from germline, CDR1 is SGHRS and CDR2 is YFSETQ. The V and J ends lost 0 bases and 7 bases respectively, with 14 bases between them. The CDR3 covers 15 residues. CDR3 protein: CASSLAGLIGQPQHF. CDR3 coding DNA: TGCGCCAGCAGCTTGGCAGGGCTAATCGGCCAGCCCCAGCATTTT.

This chain links TRBV5-1 with TRBJ2-1; 7 bases fit TRBD2. With V trimmed by 2 bases and J by 5 bases, 10 bases remained unmatched. The CDR3 sequence is 16 residues long. Germline lookup yields CDR1 SGHRS and CDR2 YFSETQ. CDR3 DNA: TGCGCCAGCAGCTTTCGCTTAGGCGGGAGCAACAATGAGCAGTTCTTC. This codes for CASSFRLGGSNNEQFF. The variable domain in full, with the rest retrieved from reference TRBV5-1 and TRBJ2-1, is KAGVTQTPRYLIKTRGQQVTLSCSPISGHRSVSWYQQTPGQGLQFLFEYFSETQRNKGNFPGRFSGRQFSNSRSEMNVSTLELGDSALYLCASSFRLGGSNNEQFFGPGTRLTVL.

V is TRBV28 and J is TRBJ1-2; the D gene is possibly TRBD1 (6 bases). Between the trimmed V and J ends, which lost 5 bases and 2 bases, there was a span of 21 bases. The CDR3 runs 17 residues. Germline lookup yields CDR1 MDHEN and CDR2 SYDVKM. CDR3 coding DNA: TGTGCCAGCAGTCCCCTAGATAACAGGGTCCTCAACTATGGCTACACCTTC. Translated, it gives CASSPLDNRVLNYGYTF.

In nucleotides, the CDR3 is TGTGCCAGCAGCGTTTCAGGGGCGATCGATGGCTACACCTTC. Translating gives CASSVSGAIDGYTF. The genes are TRBV9 and TRBJ1-2; possible D gene TRBD1, 6 bases. This CDR3 is 14 amino acids long. Germline-derived CDR1 and CDR2 are SGDLS and YYNGEE. V was shortened by 2 bases and J by 6 bases, with 14 bases between the two germline ends.

The genes are TRBV30 and TRBJ2-1; 10 positions agree with TRBD1. This CDR3 spans 14 amino acids. Germline V lookup: CDR1 GTSNPN, CDR2 SVGIG (reference sequence). Losses at the gene ends were 5 bases for V and 5 bases for J; bases not matched to a gene: 6. The DNA of the CDR3 is TGTGCCTGGCAGACAGGGGGCCTAAACAATGAGCAGTTCTTC. Translated: CAWQTGGLNNEQFF.

The CDR3 DNA reads TGTGCCAGCAGTTTTTTTACGCTAGCGAACAACAATGAGCAGTTCTTC. It codes for CASSFFTLANNNEQFF. The rearrangement uses TRBV27 and TRBJ2-1, with D tentatively TRBD2 (6 bases). Germline-derived CDR1 and CDR2 are MNHEY and SMNVEV (reference sequence). The CDR3 covers 16 residues. V was pared by 3 bases and J by 5 bases, with 17 bases between.

The CDR3 sequence is CASNRDRVNTEAFF. The CDR3 nucleotides are TGTGCCAGTAACCGCGACAGGGTTAACACTGAAGCTTTCTTT. The rearrangement joins TRBV19 to TRBJ1-1, with TRBD1 matching over 7 bases. Germline V gene data show CDR1 as LNHDA and CDR2 as SQIVND (reference sequence). Germline trimming cut 7 bases from V and 2 bases from J; bases unmatched to any gene: 7. The CDR3 spans 14 residues.

V and J are TRBV28 and TRBJ1-2; 7 bases are shared with TRBD1. Trimming took 6 bases from V and 6 from J; bases not matched to a gene: 10. The CDR3 has 14 residues. From germline, CDR1 is MDHEN and CDR2 SYDVKM. The CDR3 is CASSRMDRLHGYTF. Here the CDR3 DNA reads TGTGCCAGCAGCAGAATGGACAGGCTTCATGGCTACACCTTC.

The chain carries TRBV19 and TRBJ1-5; a weak D match, TRBD1 (6 bases). This CDR3 contains 15 residues. V was cut by 3 bases and J by 1 base, with 10 bases left in between. CDR1 is LNHDA and CDR2 is SQIVND in the germline V gene (reference sequence). DNA for the CDR3: TGTGCCAGTAGTATTTTGGGGACAAGCAATCAGCCCCAGCATTTT. It specifies CASSILGTSNQPQHF.

This chain connects TRBV3-1 (or the pseudogene TRBV3-2) to TRBJ2-3; D is perhaps TRBD1 (6 bases). The CDR3 contains 14 residues. V was shortened by 1 base and J by 2 bases, with 7 bases between the two germline ends. The germline CDR1 and CDR2 sequences are LGHDT and YNNKEL (reference sequence). In nucleotides, the CDR3 is TGTGCCAGCAGCCAAGGGACAGCCACAGATACGCAGTATTTT. It specifies CASSQGTATDTQYF.

The rearrangement joins TRBV9 to TRBJ1-6, with TRBD1 as a possible D gene (5 bases). The CDR3 contains 14 residues. V dropped 2 bases and J dropped 7 bases, with 10 bases sitting between them. Germline V gene data show CDR1 as SGDLS and CDR2 as YYNGEE. The CDR3 bases are TGTGCCAGCAGCGTGGACACGGACAATTCACCCCTCCACTTT. Translation: CASSVDTDNSPLHF.

This chain links TRBV24-1 with TRBJ1-2; 9 positions match TRBD1. The CDR3 contains 15 residues. The V segment lost 9 bases and the J segment 8 bases; nucleotides outside the gene matches: 15. CDR1 is KGHDR and CDR2 is SFDVKD in the germline V gene. CDR3 in amino acids: CATSTPQGAKEGYTF. The CDR3 DNA reads as TGTGCCACCTCGACACCACAGGGGGCCAAGGAGGGCTACACCTTC.

The CDR3, as DNA: TGTGCCAGCAGTGGGCAAGTTCCTGGGGAGCTGTTTTTT. Its translation: CASSGQVPGELFF. The chain links TRBV6-2 or TRBV6-3 to TRBJ2-2; D remains unclear. The CDR3 consists of 13 residues. Looked up from germline, CDR1 is MNHEY and CDR2 is SVGEGT. V shed 5 bases and J shed 8 bases, with 12 bases lying between them.

This chain uses TRBV24-1 with TRBJ2-7, with 10 bases fitting TRBD2. The CDR3 runs to 15 residues. CDR1 and CDR2 from the germline V gene are KGHDR and SFDVKD. With 6 bases clipped from V and 5 bases from J, the junction kept 9 bases outside the gene matches. For the CDR3, the DNA is TGTGCCACCAGTCAAGCGGGAGGGCCGTTTGACGAGCAGTACTTC. It codes for CATSQAGGPFDEQYF.

The CDR3 DNA reads as TGTGCCAGCAGCTTGTTTGGAGGCACAGATACGCAGTATTTT. It is translated as CASSLFGGTDTQYF. This rearrangement joins TRBV5-4 to TRBJ2-3; D gene uncertain. Per the germline V gene, CDR1 is SGHNT and CDR2 is YYREEE (reference sequence). V gave up 1 base and J gave up 1 base, with 7 bases separating them. This CDR3 has 14 amino acids.

CDR3 DNA sequence: TGTGCCAGCATGGGAGCGGCAATCACAGATACGCAGTATTTT. The encoded protein is CASMGAAITDTQYF. The chain couples TRBV27 to TRBJ2-3, with TRBD2 as a possible D gene (5 bases). CDR1 is MNHEY, CDR2 SMNVEV, per germline (reference sequence). The CDR3 extends over 14 amino acids. V was cut by 7 bases and J by 2 bases, with 13 bases left in between.

V usage is TRBV30 and J usage is TRBJ1-2; D uncertain. CDR1 and CDR2 from the germline V gene are GTSNPN and SVGIG (reference sequence). Trimming removed 4 bases from V and 8 bases from J, with 17 bases in between. The CDR3 extends over 13 amino acids. For the CDR3, the DNA is TGTGCCTGGACCGAACTCGGGGTGGGCGGCTACACCTTC. Amino acids: CAWTELGVGGYTF.

V is TRBV3-1 (or the pseudogene TRBV3-2) and J is TRBJ1-4; D is unclear. The V gene lost 1 base and the J gene lost 8 bases, with 11 bases spanning the gap. The CDR3 loop spans 14 amino acids. Looked up from germline, CDR1 is LGHDT and CDR2 is YNNKEL (reference sequence). The CDR3 coding sequence is TGTGCCAGCAGCCAAGTTCGGGGAGGGGAAAAACTGTTTTTT. This encodes CASSQVRGGEKLFF.